Shown below are 28 T cell receptor beta chains from a single sample sequenced in a study of beta chain features in type 1 diabetes (dated by TCRdb to about 2018). Library preparation used the immunoSEQ multiplex PCR assay. The entire isolated RNA was reverse transcribed using the High Capacity cDNA Reverse Transcription Kit, and thus expressed TCRB transcripts were sequenced. TCRdb mirrors the immuneACCESS table, restricted to in-frame sequences. Some clones are absent from its copies; in checked studies, under half trace to an unresolved V gene, and the reason for the others is unknown. This sample has fewer than 250,000 clones in its table, and 11% to 15% of those were observed once. The ten top clones hold around 0.03% of the sample. Sequencing used naive CD4+ T cells from blood. The label giving this sample's cell subset or site can be read as: true naive CD4+ T cells. These receptors all stem from a middle-aged woman in good health.

This clone was observed a few times. This chain links TRBV18 with TRBJ2-1; maybe TRBD1 (5 bases). Germline values: CDR1 KGHSH, CDR2 LQKENI. Trimming left V 2 bases short and J 9 bases short, with 17 bases between. The CDR3 length is 15 residues. This CDR3 reads CASSPVQAEGSEQFF. In DNA, the CDR3 is TGTGCCAGCTCACCAGTACAGGCCGAAGGAAGTGAGCAGTTCTTC.

This chain links TRBV4-1 with TRBJ1-6; tentatively, D is TRBD1 (6 bases). CDR3 length equals 15 residues. From germline, CDR1 is MGHRA and CDR2 YSYEKL. V lost 1 base, J lost 5 bases, and 9 bases lay in between. The CDR3: CASSQVPGDNSPLHF. Here the CDR3 DNA reads TGCGCCAGCAGCCAAGTCCCAGGGGATAATTCACCCCTCCACTTT.

The rearrangement uses TRBV18 and TRBJ2-7; 11 bases align to TRBD1. Losses at the gene ends were 5 bases for V and 2 bases for J; bases not matched to a gene: 5. Per germline, CDR1 KGHSH and CDR2 LQKENI. The CDR3 is made up of 15 amino acids. The CDR3 DNA is TGTGCCAGCTCAGAGAGGACAGGGGGCACCTACGAGCAGTACTTC. Translating gives CASSERTGGTYEQYF.

This clone was counted at least ten times. This rearrangement joins TRBV28 to TRBJ1-1; D unresolved. Trimming removed 1 base at V and 7 bases at J, with 7 bases between. Germline V CDR1 and CDR2: MDHEN, SYDVKM. The CDR3 is 12 amino acids. CDR3 in amino acids: CASSLLRLEAFF. The DNA for the CDR3 is TGTGCCAGCAGTTTATTGAGGCTTGAAGCTTTCTTT.

V usage is TRBV20-1 and J usage is TRBJ1-2; D gene ambiguous. The CDR3 runs to 11 residues. Germline V gene sequence: CDR1 DFQATT, CDR2 SNEGSKA (reference sequence). The ends were cut back, 6 bases at V and 4 bases at J, with 9 bases in the middle. The CDR3 sequence is CSAQAFYGYTF. In nucleotides, the CDR3 is TGCAGTGCCCAGGCCTTCTATGGCTACACCTTC.

This clone was counted many times. CDR3 bases: TGTGCCAGCAGTGACAGCCAGTACCAAGAGACCCAGTACTTC. It is translated as CASSDSQYQETQYF. This rearrangement joins TRBV7-9 to TRBJ2-5, with D tentatively TRBD1 (5 bases). Per germline, CDR1 SEHNR and CDR2 FQNEAQ (reference sequence). The CDR3 runs 14 residues. Trimming pared 6 bases from V and 0 bases from J, leaving 11 bases between. Supplemented by reference TRBV7-9 and TRBJ2-5, the full variable domain reads DTGVSQNPRHKITKRGQNVTFRCDPISEHNRLYWYRQTLGQGPEFLTYFQNEAQLEKSRLLSDRFSAERPKGSFSTLEIQRTEQGDSAMYLCASSDSQYQETQYFGPGTRLLVL.

The chain employs TRBV2 and TRBJ2-1, with a weak D call TRBD1 (6 bases). Germline CDR1 is SNHLY and CDR2 is FYNNEI. The CDR3 length is 11 residues. With 7 bases removed from V and 9 bases from J, the gap between germline ends came to 10 bases. CDR3 DNA sequence: TGTGCCAGCATTAAGGGGGTTGAGCAGTTCTTC. This encodes CASIKGVEQFF.

The sample holds a few counts of this clone. The gene calls are TRBV19 and TRBJ1-2, with 9 bases fitting TRBD1. J was trimmed by 4 bases and V by 6 bases; bases with no gene match: 6. This CDR3 region has 14 residues. CDR1 LNHDA and CDR2 SQIVND come from the germline V gene (reference sequence). In DNA form, the CDR3 reads TGTGCCAGTAGACAGGGGGCCCTGCTCTATGGCTACACCTTC. Translating it yields CASRQGALLYGYTF.

V is TRBV4-3 and J is TRBJ2-1; 8 nucleotides line up with TRBD2. The CDR3 is 15 residues long. The germline gives CDR1 LGHNA, CDR2 YSLEER. V dropped 4 bases and J dropped 1; count of bases not matched to a gene: 3. The DNA for the CDR3 is TGCGCCAGCAGCCGGGCGGGGGGTTCCTACAATGAGCAGTTCTTC. Amino acids: CASSRAGGSYNEQFF.

The rearrangement links TRBV2 to TRBJ1-1, with TRBD1 identical over 10 bases. Germline CDR1 and CDR2: SNHLY and FYNNEI. V shed 4 bases, J shed 4 bases, and the junction held 6 bases outside the gene matches. The CDR3 consists of 15 residues. CDR3 coding DNA: TGTGCCAGCAGTGGGGACAGGGGCGCTGGCACTGAAGCTTTCTTT. Protein sequence: CASSGDRGAGTEAFF.

This chain connects TRBV5-4 to TRBJ2-3; no firm D call. Germline CDR1 is SGHNT and CDR2 is YYREEE (reference sequence). The CDR3 is 13 amino acids. V was trimmed by 4 bases and J by 0 bases, leaving 6 bases between them. The CDR3: CASSPQSTDTQYF. CDR3 nucleotide sequence: TGTGCCAGCAGCCCCCAAAGCACAGATACGCAGTATTTT.

The chain is built from TRBV7-2 and TRBJ2-2; TRBD2 might be the D (6 bases). The germline CDR1 and CDR2 sequences are SGHTA and FQGNSA. The V end lost 1 base, the J end lost 4 bases, and 19 bases lay between the germline ends. The CDR3 spans 18 residues. Here the CDR3 reads CASSLVFGRGSGTGELFF. The DNA for the CDR3 is TGTGCCAGCAGCTTAGTGTTCGGTCGGGGGTCGGGCACCGGGGAGCTGTTTTTT.

V usage is TRBV9 and J usage is TRBJ2-7; D might be TRBD1 (5 bases). CDR1 and CDR2 (germline): SGDLS, YYNGEE. The CDR3 totals 15 residues. The V end lost 3 bases, the J end lost 3 bases, and 16 bases lay between the germline ends. This chain's CDR3 is CASSADLLGVYEQYF. CDR3 DNA: TGTGCCAGCAGCGCCGATCTCTTAGGGGTCTACGAGCAGTACTTC.

The V gene is TRBV27, the J gene TRBJ1-4; no definite D call. The germline V gene encodes CDR1 MNHEY and CDR2 SMNVEV (reference sequence). Trimming took off 0 bases at V and 5 bases at J, with 10 bases between the two ends. The CDR3 runs 15 residues. CDR3 sequence (DNA): TGTGCCAGCAGTTTATCGATATCTACCAATGAAAAACTGTTTTTT. This gives the protein CASSLSISTNEKLFF.

This chain joins TRBV7-9 and TRBJ1-2, with 8 bases matching TRBD1. From germline, CDR1 is SEHNR and CDR2 FQNEAQ (reference sequence). The V gene end was trimmed by 6 bases and the J gene end by 4 bases; junction bases not matched to a gene: 7. CDR3 length equals 14 residues. CDR3 sequence reads: CASSPTGAGYGYTF. For the CDR3, the DNA is TGTGCCAGCAGTCCGACAGGGGCCGGCTATGGCTACACCTTC.

This clone has only one observation. The chain combines TRBV13 with TRBJ2-7, with TRBD2 matching over 8 bases. Germline values: CDR1 PRHDT, CDR2 FYEKMQ (reference sequence). Trimming took 5 bases from V and 3 from J; bases not matched to a gene: 18. The CDR3 is 18 amino acids. The CDR3 nucleotides are TGTGCCAGCAGCCGCTCAGGAAGCGGGGGCGCTTGGAACTACGAGCAGTACTTC. This sequence encodes CASSRSGSGGAWNYEQYF.

The chain combines TRBV5-6 with TRBJ1-2, with TRBD1 identical over 7 bases. Germline-derived CDR1 and CDR2 are SGHDT and YYEEEE. V trimming: 3 bases; J trimming: 6 bases; junction bases outside the gene matches: 5. There are 13 residues in the CDR3. The CDR3 region is CASSSGTVHGYTF. Here the CDR3 DNA reads TGTGCCAGCAGCTCAGGGACAGTCCATGGCTACACCTTC.

The rearrangement joins TRBV6-1 to TRBJ1-2, with 7 bases that match TRBD1. V lost 0 bases to trimming and J lost 3 bases; unmatched junction nucleotides: 10. The CDR3 runs 17 residues. CDR1 is MNHNS and CDR2 is SASEGT in the germline V gene. CDR3 sequence (DNA): TGTGCCAGCAGTGAAGCGGAGGGGGCCTTTTCTTACTATGGCTACACCTTC. Its protein product is CASSEAEGAFSYYGYTF.

This chain links TRBV7-8 with TRBJ2-4; D remains ambiguous. V lost 1 base to trimming and J lost 1 base, with 11 bases between them. The CDR3 is 16 amino acids. Germline lookup yields CDR1 SGHVS and CDR2 FQNEAQ. The CDR3 DNA reads as TGTGCCAGCAGCTTAGGAACGGGTTCTGCCAAAAACATTCAGTACTTC. Translated, it gives CASSLGTGSAKNIQYF.

V and J are TRBV19 and TRBJ2-1, with 9 bases matching TRBD1. Unmatched junction bases numbered 21, after V lost 6 bases and J lost 12 bases. The CDR3 extends over 17 amino acids. Germline V gives CDR1 LNHDA, CDR2 SQIVND (reference sequence). The CDR3 coding sequence is TGTGCCAGTAGCCTGACCAACAGGGGGCCCGAGCCCGAGGGGCAGTTCTTC. This sequence encodes CASSLTNRGPEPEGQFF.

This clone was seen a handful of times. The chain employs TRBV5-1 and TRBJ2-3; D is undetermined. Germline CDR1 reads SGHRS; CDR2 reads YFSETQ. This CDR3 spans 16 amino acids. The V end was cut by 0 bases, the J end by 0 bases, with 11 bases between. DNA of the CDR3: TGCGCCAGCAGCTTGGGGCCTTCCCTCAGCACAGATACGCAGTATTTT. Translated, it gives CASSLGPSLSTDTQYF. The variable domain in full, completed from reference TRBV5-1 and TRBJ2-3, reads KAGVTQTPRYLIKTRGQQVTLSCSPISGHRSVSWYQQTPGQGLQFLFEYFSETQRNKGNFPGRFSGRQFSNSRSEMNVSTLELGDSALYLCASSLGPSLSTDTQYFGPGTRLTVL.

This chain joins TRBV11-2 and TRBJ1-6, with TRBD1 as a possible D gene (5 bases). The CDR3 sequence is 14 residues long. Germline-derived CDR1 and CDR2 are SGHAT and FQNNGV. V lost 5 bases and J 7 bases, leaving 12 bases between the germline ends. The CDR3 DNA is TGTGCCAGCAGCCTAATTCAGGGCAATTCACCCCTCCACTTT. It yields the protein CASSLIQGNSPLHF.

J is TRBJ2-3 and V is TRBV7-6; maybe TRBD2 (5 bases). The V gene's germline CDR1 is SGHVS and CDR2 FNYEAQ. The CDR3 covers 16 residues. V was trimmed by 1 base and J by 2 bases, leaving 13 bases between them. The CDR3 DNA reads as TGTGCCAGCAGCTTAGGGGCCCGGGGATACACAGATACGCAGTATTTT. This gives the protein CASSLGARGYTDTQYF.

This clone showed up many times. The J gene is TRBJ2-7, the V gene TRBV15; D is unclear. The V gene lost 1 base and the J gene lost 4 bases, with 11 bases spanning the gap. This CDR3 is built from 14 residues. Germline V gene data show CDR1 as LNHNV and CDR2 as YYDKDF (reference sequence). DNA for the CDR3: TGTGCCACCAGCAGAGGGGTAATCGGGTACGAGCAGTACTTC. Amino acids: CATSRGVIGYEQYF.

This rearrangement joins TRBV7-9 to TRBJ2-3; 15 bases match TRBD2. The CDR3 is 19 residues long. V lost 4 bases and J lost 0; bases outside the gene matches: 8. Germline loops: CDR1 SEHNR, CDR2 FQNEAQ (reference sequence). The CDR3 here is CASSSQGLAGGLSTDTQYF. The CDR3 DNA follows: TGTGCCAGCAGCTCACAAGGACTAGCGGGGGGGCTTAGCACAGATACGCAGTATTTT.

This chain links TRBV6-1 with TRBJ2-1; possibly TRBD1 for D (5 bases). This CDR3 spans 15 amino acids. The V and J ends lost 4 bases and 8 bases respectively, with 18 bases between them. Germline loops: CDR1 MNHNS, CDR2 SASEGT. The CDR3 bases are TGTGCCAGCAGTGGGTCAGGGTGGGAAGGGGATGAGCAGTTCTTC. Translation gives CASSGSGWEGDEQFF.

This chain joins TRBV6-1 and TRBJ2-5, with 7 positions matching TRBD2. The CDR3 totals 15 residues. V trimming: 4 bases; J trimming: 2 bases; junction bases outside the gene matches: 7. Germline CDR1 reads MNHNS; CDR2 reads SASEGT. The CDR3 nucleotides are TGTGCCAGCAGTGTACCCGCCGGGGGGCAAGAGACCCAGTACTTC. Residues: CASSVPAGGQETQYF.

The CDR3 sequence is CASRGVADTQYF. The CDR3 nucleotides read TGTGCCAGCAGGGGAGTCGCAGATACGCAGTATTTT. J is TRBJ2-3 and V is TRBV6-1, with TRBD2 as a possible D gene (5 bases). The CDR3 consists of 12 residues. Per germline, CDR1 MNHNS and CDR2 SASEGT. V was pared by 6 bases and J by 4 bases, with 8 bases between.